Listed below are T cell receptor beta chains from one sample, sequenced in a study of tumor-infiltrating lymphocytes in primary liver carcinoma. MiXCR, run by TCRdb on the multiplex PCR reads, gives a single entry per CDR3 protein. This table has over 95,000 distinct CDR3 sequences, more than 65% appearing once. Sequencing was carried out using liver tumor tissue from sampling region 5. The receptors were sampled from a woman aged 55-69 years with primary liver carcinoma and hepatitis B virus infection. The CDR3 runs from the conserved cysteine through the conserved F or W. A D gene is named only where the DNA matches it firmly. Size values are once, few and many counts, or a class for expanded clones, and some rows have none.

size	V	D	J	DNA	CDR3
.	TRBV7-2	.	TRBJ2-3	TGTGCCAGCAGCTTAGCTACTTTCGTCACAGATACGCAGTATTTT	CASSLATFVTDTQYF
many	TRBV28	TRBD1	TRBJ1-1	TGTGCCAGCACCAAGGCACCGGTAGGACAGGGGACCACTGAAGCTTTCTTT	CASTKAPVGQGTTEAFF
.	TRBV11-1	.	TRBJ2-1	TGTGCCAGCAGCCAGGATAGTGGGAAGGTGAATGAGCAGTTCTTC	CASSQDSGKVNEQFF
.	TRBV12-3/TRBV12-4	.	TRBJ1-1	TGTACCAGCAGCCCTCCTGGACAGAGCACTGAAGCTTTCTTT	CTSSPPGQSTEAFF
.	TRBV11-2	TRBD2	TRBJ2-3	TGTGCCAGCAGACCCTCTGCGACTAGCAGAGATACACAGTATTTT	CASRPSATSRDTQYF
.	TRBV5-6	.	TRBJ1-1	TGTGCCAGCAGCTTAGCCACAGAACAGGGCTGGAACACTGAAGCTTTCTTT	CASSLATEQGWNTEAFF
many	TRBV7-3	.	TRBJ2-1	TGTGCCAGCAGCTCCGGTGGGGGGGCTGGCTACAATGAGCAGTTCTTC	CASSSGGGAGYNEQFF
.	TRBV29-1	TRBD1	TRBJ2-4	TGCAGCATAACTACCACCGGGACAGCTCAAAACATTCAGTACTTC	CSITTTGTAQNIQYF
once	TRBV29-1	TRBD1	TRBJ1-2	TGCAGCATTGAAAGAGGGGGCGAAGGAGGCTACACCTTC	CSIERGGEGGYTF
.	TRBV6-5	TRBD1	TRBJ2-7	TGTCCCAGCAGCCGACAGGGCCCATACTACGAGCAGTACTTC	CPSSRQGPYYEQYF
.	TRBV11-3	.	TRBJ2-7	TGTGCCAGTAGCTTAAGCAGGCGGGAACACGAGCAGTACTTC	CASSLSRREHEQYF
many	TRBV12-3/TRBV12-4	TRBD2	TRBJ2-3	TGTGCCAGCAGTTCTCTAGCGGGAGGCACAGATACGCAGTATTTT	CASSSLAGGTDTQYF
.	TRBV19	.	TRBJ2-2	TGTGCCAGTACCTTGGGGCCGGGACGAAACACCGGGGAGCTGTTTTTT	CASTLGPGRNTGELFF
once	TRBV5-6	.	TRBJ2-7	TGTGCCTGCAGCTTATTTTTTATGACGGTCTCCTACGAGCAGTACTTC	CACSLFFMTVSYEQYF
.	TRBV6-2/TRBV6-3	TRBD2	TRBJ2-3	TGTACCAGCATCTTAGCGGGAGCTGCAGATACGCAGTATTTT	CTSILAGAADTQYF
.	TRBV6-6	.	TRBJ2-1	TGTGCTAGCTGGGATACGCCAGGCGATGAGCAGTTCTTC	CASWDTPGDEQFF
many	TRBV5-1	.	TRBJ1-1	TGCGCCAGCAGCTTTAGCGTGAGCGGTTTGACTGAAGCTTTCTTT	CASSFSVSGLTEAFF
.	TRBV18	TRBD2	TRBJ2-3	TGTGCCAGCTCACCCCCCGGCGGGAGGACGACAGATACGCAGTATTTT	CASSPPGGRTTDTQYF
.	TRBV6-1	.	TRBJ2-3	TGTGCCAGCAAACGAACCACTAGCACAGATACGCAGTATTTT	CASKRTTSTDTQYF
.	TRBV10-3	TRBD2	TRBJ2-2	TGTGCCATCAGTCCGGGACAAGCGGGAGGGAACACCGGGGAGCTGTTTTTT	CAISPGQAGGNTGELFF
.	TRBV12-3/TRBV12-4	.	TRBJ1-5	TGTGCCAGCAATTTCAGTCCACAGATAAGGAATCAGCCCCAGCATTTT	CASNFSPQIRNQPQHF
.	TRBV6-1	TRBD1	TRBJ1-5	TGTGCCAGTAGTGAAGCGACAGGGGGCGCAGATACGCAGCATTTT	CASSEATGGADTQHF
.	TRBV6-2/TRBV6-3	TRBD1	TRBJ2-1	TGTGCCAGCAGTTCAGGACAGGGGCCTGGTGAGCAGTTCTTC	CASSSGQGPGEQFF
.	TRBV11-2	TRBD1	TRBJ2-1	TGTGCCAGCAACTTAACCCACGGACAGCGGTACAGGGGTGAACAGTTCTTC	CASNLTHGQRYRGEQFF
few	TRBV2	.	TRBJ2-3	TGTGCCAGCAGCCGGGACTTGGGGACAGATACGCAGTATTTT	CASSRDLGTDTQYF
few	TRBV28	.	TRBJ1-6	TGTGCCAGCAGTTTAGTAGACAGCGCTCTCTCACCCCTCCACTTT	CASSLVDSALSPLHF
many	TRBV29-1	TRBD2	TRBJ2-3	TGCAGCGTTGAAGATCGTTATTCGACTAGCGGAGATACGCAGTATTTT	CSVEDRYSTSGDTQYF
.	TRBV11-3	.	TRBJ1-2	TGTGCCAGCAACTTAGATTTAGCCATCACCGACTATGGCTACACCTTC	CASNLDLAITDYGYTF
.	TRBV12-3/TRBV12-4	TRBD1	TRBJ2-7	TGTACCAGCAGTATAGGGACAGGAAGGAGTGAGCAGTACTTC	CTSSIGTGRSEQYF
.	TRBV11-2	TRBD2	TRBJ2-1	TGTGCCAGCAGTTTAAGGACTAGCGGTTACTATGAGCAGTTCTTC	CASSLRTSGYYEQFF
.	TRBV11-2	.	TRBJ2-3	TGTGCTAGCAGCTTAGAACCAAGTGCAGATACGCACTATTTT	CASSLEPSADTHYF
.	TRBV11-2	.	TRBJ1-1	TGTGCCAGCAGCTTAGTGTCAGGGGCGAACTCTGAAGCTTTCTTT	CASSLVSGANSEAFF
.	TRBV5-6	.	TRBJ1-2	TGTGCCAGCAACTTGTTCGGACAGAACTATGACTACACTTTC	CASNLFGQNYDYTF
.	TRBV28	TRBD2	TRBJ2-1	TGTGCCAGCAGTTTCAGGGGACTAGCGAGAGGGCGGTCTTCCTACAATGAACAGTTCTTC	CASSFRGLARGRSSYNEQFF
.	TRBV6-5	TRBD1	TRBJ2-7	TGTGATAGCAGAACAGGGGCCGCATACGAGCAGCACTTC	CDSRTGAAYEQHF
many	TRBV6-5	TRBD1	TRBJ1-4	TGTGCCAGCAGCCGACAGGGCCGGGACAGTTCAGAAAAACTGTTTTTT	CASSRQGRDSSEKLFF
few	TRBV12-3/TRBV12-4	TRBD2	TRBJ2-1	TGTGCCAATAGCGGGAGGGCCGGCAATGAGCAGTTCTTC	CANSGRAGNEQFF
.	TRBV7-9	TRBD1	TRBJ1-2	TGTGCCGGCAACTCTCGGACAGGGTGGTATGGCTACACCTTC	CAGNSRTGWYGYTF
.	TRBV11-1	TRBD2	TRBJ2-7	TGTGCCAGCAGCTCCATTATAGCGGGAGGGCCGATCAATGGGCAGTACTTC	CASSSIIAGGPINGQYF
.	TRBV6-1	.	TRBJ2-7	TGTGCTAGCACACGGGAGAAGGCCGGGAAGTACGAGCAGTACTTC	CASTREKAGKYEQYF
many	TRBV10-3	TRBD2	TRBJ2-1	TGTGCCATCGAGGCTAGCGGGAGGGCCTGGTCCTACAATGAGCAGTTCTTC	CAIEASGRAWSYNEQFF
medium-sized	TRBV28	.	TRBJ1-6	TGTGCCAGCAGCCAAGGGTCTCCGGTTGGGAGTTCACCCCTCCACTTT	CASSQGSPVGSSPLHF
many	TRBV28	TRBD1	TRBJ1-5	TGTGCCAGCAGGAGAACCGGGACAGATTTCAATCAGCCCCAGCATTTT	CASRRTGTDFNQPQHF
once	TRBV4-1	.	TRBJ2-7	TGCGCCAGCAGCCATGGGGGGGGCAGGGGGTCTCGTGAACAGTACTTC	CASSHGGGRGSREQYF
.	TRBV27	.	TRBJ2-1	TGTGCCAGCAGTTATTTGACAGTACGAAATGAGCAGTTCTTC	CASSYLTVRNEQFF
.	TRBV6-5	.	TRBJ2-5	TGTGCCAGCAGTCATGTTACAGGGAGCGAGGAGACCCAGTACTTC	CASSHVTGSEETQYF
.	TRBV12-3/TRBV12-4	.	TRBJ2-1	TGTGCCAACAGCCCCACCGGTAACGTGAGGGCCTACAATGAGCAGTTCTTC	CANSPTGNVRAYNEQFF
.	TRBV7-9	.	TRBJ1-1	TGTGCCAGCAGCTTATTTACTGCTGGGAACACTGATGCTTTCTTC	CASSLFTAGNTDAFF
once	TRBV11-1	.	TRBJ1-1	TGTGCCAGCAGCTTTTTTGGGGCAGCGAATACTGGAGCTTACTTT	CASSFFGAANTGAYF
.	TRBV6-1	.	TRBJ1-1	TGTGCCAGCAGTGGCGGAGACGCCTGGGGGAACATTGAAGCTTTCTTT	CASSGGDAWGNIEAFF
.	TRBV6-5	.	TRBJ2-2	TGTGCCAGCAGTCACCCATATGATCTGGGCACCGGGGACCTGTTTTTT	CASSHPYDLGTGDLFF